The T cell receptor (beta chain) described here comes from a study of blood T cells in healthy people across ages. Germline CDR1 is SGDLS and CDR2 is YYNGEE. The CDR3 totals 14 residues. Together with a sample-barcoded 5' primer, a J-beta primer mix was included in a second PCR lasting roughly 7 to 11 cycles. In TCRdb, the 5' RACE reads were re-called with MiXCR into one record per CDR3 protein. The data contain fewer than 1.5 million distinct CDR3 sequences, 40% to 50% of them singletons. The J gene is TRBJ2-4, the V gene TRBV9, with D possibly being TRBD1 or TRBD2 (6 bases each). The DNA matches TRBJ2-7 better at its end, which makes the J call doubtful. The origin of this receptor is a woman under 30 in good health. Material for sequencing was blood. CDR3 residues: CASSASGGPYEQYF. DNA of the CDR3: TGTGCCAGCAGCGCATCCGGGGGCCCCTACGAGCAGTACTTC.